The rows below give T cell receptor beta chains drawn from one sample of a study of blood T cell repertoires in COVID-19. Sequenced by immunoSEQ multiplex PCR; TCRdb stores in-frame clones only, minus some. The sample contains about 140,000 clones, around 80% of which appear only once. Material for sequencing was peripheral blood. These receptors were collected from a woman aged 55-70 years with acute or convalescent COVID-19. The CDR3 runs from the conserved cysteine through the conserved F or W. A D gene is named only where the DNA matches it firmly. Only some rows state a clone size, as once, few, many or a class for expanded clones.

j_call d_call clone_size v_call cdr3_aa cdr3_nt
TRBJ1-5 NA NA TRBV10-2 CASSESVWGDQPQHF TGCGCCAGCAGTGAGTCTGTCTGGGGCGATCAGCCCCAGCATTTT
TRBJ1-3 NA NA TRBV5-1 CASAPGAGNTIYF TGCGCCAGTGCGCCAGGCGCTGGAAACACCATATATTTT
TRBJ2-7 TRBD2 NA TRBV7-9 CASSSDLAGGSHEQYF TGTGCCAGCAGCTCAGACCTAGCGGGAGGGTCCCACGAGCAGTACTTC
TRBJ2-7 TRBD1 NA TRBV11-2 CASSEIAGTGLYEQYF TGTGCCAGCAGCGAAATCGCCGGGACAGGGCTCTACGAGCAGTACTTC
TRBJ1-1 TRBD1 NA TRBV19 CASSVTGFNTEAFF TGTGCCAGTAGTGTGACAGGGTTTAACACTGAAGCTTTCTTT
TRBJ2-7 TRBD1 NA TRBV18 CASSATGQGVEQYF TGTGCCAGCTCAGCCACGGGACAGGGAGTCGAGCAGTACTTC
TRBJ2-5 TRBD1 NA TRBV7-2 CASSLGGQVWETQYF TGTGCCAGCAGCTTAGGAGGACAGGTCTGGGAGACCCAGTACTTC
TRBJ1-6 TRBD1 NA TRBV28 CASSPTGHSPLHF TGTGCCAGCAGTCCGACAGGGCATTCACCCCTCCACTTT
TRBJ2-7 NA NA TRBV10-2 CASSEDRAYEQYF TGCGCCAGCAGTGAGGACAGAGCCTACGAGCAGTACTTC
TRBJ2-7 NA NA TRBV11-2 CASSAFAQANYEQYF TGTGCCAGCAGCGCCTTCGCCCAGGCCAATTACGAGCAGTACTTC
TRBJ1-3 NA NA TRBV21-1 CASSKRRKGDGNTIYF TGTGCCAGCAGCAAACGGCGGAAGGGGGATGGAAACACCATATATTTT
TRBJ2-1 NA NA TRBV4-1 CASSQDPGFYNEQFF TGCGCCAGCAGCCAAGATCCAGGGTTCTACAATGAGCAGTTCTTC
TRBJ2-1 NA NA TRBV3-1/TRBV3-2 CASSPVDSSYNEQFF TGTGCCAGCAGCCCCGTGGACAGCTCCTACAATGAGCAGTTCTTC
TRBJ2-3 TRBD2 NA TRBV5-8 CASSLTASGTDTQYF TGTGCCAGCAGCTTGACTGCTAGCGGGACAGATACGCAGTATTTT
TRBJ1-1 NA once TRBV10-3 CAISDPLGGGYTEAFF TGTGCCATCAGTGACCCTTTGGGGGGTGGGTACACTGAAGCTTTCTTT
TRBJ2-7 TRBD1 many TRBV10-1 CASSAGGQIYEQYF TGCGCCAGCAGTGCAGGGGGCCAAATCTACGAGCAGTACTTC
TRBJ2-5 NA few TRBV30 CAWTHPPSRRDTQYF TGTGCCTGGACTCACCCCCCTAGTCGTAGAGATACCCAGTACTTC
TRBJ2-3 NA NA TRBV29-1 CSVERLSTDTQYF TGCAGCGTTGAGCGTCTTAGCACAGATACGCAGTATTTT
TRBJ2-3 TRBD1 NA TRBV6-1 CASSKEGGTGADTQYF TGTGCCAGCAGTAAAGAGGGAGGGACAGGGGCCGATACGCAGTATTTT
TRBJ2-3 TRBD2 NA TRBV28 CASSFTSGGYTDTQYF TGTGCCAGCAGTTTTACTAGCGGGGGTTACACAGATACGCAGTATTTT
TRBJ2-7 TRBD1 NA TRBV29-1 CSVRRQGASYEQYF TGCAGCGTTAGGAGACAGGGGGCCTCCTACGAGCAGTACTTC
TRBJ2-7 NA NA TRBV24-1 CATSENRGGFYEQYF TGTGCCACCAGTGAGAACAGGGGAGGATTCTACGAGCAGTACTTC
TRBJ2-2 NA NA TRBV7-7 CASSPTGLAGELFF TGTGCCAGCAGCCCCACAGGGTTGGCCGGGGAGCTGTTTTTT
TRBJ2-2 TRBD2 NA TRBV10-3 CAISDHVGTSGSGELFF TGTGCCATCAGTGACCACGTGGGGACTAGCGGGAGTGGGGAGCTGTTTTTT
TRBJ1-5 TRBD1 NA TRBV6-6 CASRPDRGETQPQHF TGTGCCAGCAGACCTGACAGGGGGGAGACTCAGCCCCAGCATTTT
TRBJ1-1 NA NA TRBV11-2 CASSFSNTEAFF TGTGCCAGCAGTTTTAGTAACACTGAAGCTTTCTTT
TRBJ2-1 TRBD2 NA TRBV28 CASSLTSGSYNEQFF TGTGCCAGCAGTTTAACTAGCGGGTCCTACAATGAGCAGTTCTTC
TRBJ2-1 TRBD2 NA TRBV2 CASREAGVYNEQFF TGTGCCTCTCGGGAGGCGGGAGTCTACAATGAGCAGTTCTTC
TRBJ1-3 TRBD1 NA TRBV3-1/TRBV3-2 CASRSRDRGSGNTIYF TGTGCCAGCAGGTCCCGGGACAGGGGCTCTGGAAACACCATATATTTT
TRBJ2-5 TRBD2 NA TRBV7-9 CASSSGLAGVGWETQYF TGTGCCAGCAGCTCCGGACTAGCGGGAGTAGGTTGGGAGACCCAGTACTTC
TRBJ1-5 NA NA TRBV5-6 CASSLGLQPQHF TGTGCCAGCAGCTTGGGACTTCAGCCCCAGCATTTT
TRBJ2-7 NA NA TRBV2 CASIEYEQYF TGTGCCAGCATAGAATACGAGCAGTACTTC
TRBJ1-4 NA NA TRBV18 CASSPGLGSNEKLFF TGTGCCAGCTCACCGGGTCTGGGCTCTAATGAAAAACTGTTTTTT
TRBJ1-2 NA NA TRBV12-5 CASGLPPGDGYTF TGTGCTAGTGGTTTGCCGCCCGGGGATGGCTACACCTTC
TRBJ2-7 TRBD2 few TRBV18 CASSPRTSGGSSYEQYF TGTGCCAGCTCCCCCCGGACTAGCGGGGGGAGCTCCTACGAGCAGTACTTC
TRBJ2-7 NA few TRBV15 CATSRDGTLYEQYF TGTGCCACCAGCAGAGATGGGACTTTGTACGAGCAGTACTTC
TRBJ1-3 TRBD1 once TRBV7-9 CASSPGQGNGNTIYF TGTGCCAGCAGCCCGGGACAGGGGAACGGAAACACCATATATTTT
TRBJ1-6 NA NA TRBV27 CASSFLYRQEYNSPLHF TGTGCCAGCAGTTTTCTCTACCGTCAGGAATATAATTCACCCCTCCACTTT
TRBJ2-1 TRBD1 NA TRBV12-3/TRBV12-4 CASSSNRGYEQFF TGTGCCAGCAGTTCTAACAGGGGCTATGAGCAGTTCTTC
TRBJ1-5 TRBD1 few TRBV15 CATSRESGGVRAQHF TGTGCCACCAGCAGAGAATCAGGGGGAGTTAGGGCCCAGCATTTT
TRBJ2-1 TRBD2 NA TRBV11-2 CASSLGLAGNEQFF TGTGCCAGCAGCTTAGGACTAGCGGGCAATGAGCAGTTCTTC
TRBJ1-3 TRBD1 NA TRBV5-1 CASSFGTAGNTIYF TGCGCCAGCAGCTTCGGGACAGCTGGAAACACCATATATTTT
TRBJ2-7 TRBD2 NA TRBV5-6 CASSLIAGVVGQYF TGTGCCAGCAGCTTAATAGCGGGAGTAGTAGGGCAGTACTTC
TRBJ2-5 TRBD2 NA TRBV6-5 CASSYSITREETQYF TGTGCCAGCAGTTACTCGATAACGCGGGAGGAGACCCAGTACTTC
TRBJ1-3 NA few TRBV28 CASSLSAGSGNTIYF TGTGCCAGCAGTTTAAGCGCCGGCTCTGGAAACACCATATATTTT
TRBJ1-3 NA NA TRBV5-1 CASSLEGRGGDTIYF TGCGCCAGCAGCTTGGAAGGCAGAGGTGGAGACACCATATATTTT
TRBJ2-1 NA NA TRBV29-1 CSGADNEQFF TGCAGCGGGGCAGACAATGAGCAGTTCTTC
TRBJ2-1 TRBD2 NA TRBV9 CASSVWPSGSYNEQFF TGTGCCAGCAGCGTCTGGCCTAGCGGGAGTTACAATGAGCAGTTCTTC
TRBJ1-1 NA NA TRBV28 CGTQLNRYTEAFF TGTGGTACACAACTTAACAGGTACACTGAAGCTTTCTTT
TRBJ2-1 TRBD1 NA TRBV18 CASSPPSDRGNNEQFF TGTGCCAGCTCACCACCGTCGGACAGGGGAAACAATGAGCAGTTCTTC
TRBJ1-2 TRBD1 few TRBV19 CASMTGNYGYTF TGTGCCAGTATGACAGGGAACTATGGCTACACCTTC
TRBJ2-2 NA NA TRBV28 CASSPPVGRSTGELFF TGTGCCAGCAGTCCGCCGGTTGGGAGATCTACCGGGGAGCTGTTTTTT